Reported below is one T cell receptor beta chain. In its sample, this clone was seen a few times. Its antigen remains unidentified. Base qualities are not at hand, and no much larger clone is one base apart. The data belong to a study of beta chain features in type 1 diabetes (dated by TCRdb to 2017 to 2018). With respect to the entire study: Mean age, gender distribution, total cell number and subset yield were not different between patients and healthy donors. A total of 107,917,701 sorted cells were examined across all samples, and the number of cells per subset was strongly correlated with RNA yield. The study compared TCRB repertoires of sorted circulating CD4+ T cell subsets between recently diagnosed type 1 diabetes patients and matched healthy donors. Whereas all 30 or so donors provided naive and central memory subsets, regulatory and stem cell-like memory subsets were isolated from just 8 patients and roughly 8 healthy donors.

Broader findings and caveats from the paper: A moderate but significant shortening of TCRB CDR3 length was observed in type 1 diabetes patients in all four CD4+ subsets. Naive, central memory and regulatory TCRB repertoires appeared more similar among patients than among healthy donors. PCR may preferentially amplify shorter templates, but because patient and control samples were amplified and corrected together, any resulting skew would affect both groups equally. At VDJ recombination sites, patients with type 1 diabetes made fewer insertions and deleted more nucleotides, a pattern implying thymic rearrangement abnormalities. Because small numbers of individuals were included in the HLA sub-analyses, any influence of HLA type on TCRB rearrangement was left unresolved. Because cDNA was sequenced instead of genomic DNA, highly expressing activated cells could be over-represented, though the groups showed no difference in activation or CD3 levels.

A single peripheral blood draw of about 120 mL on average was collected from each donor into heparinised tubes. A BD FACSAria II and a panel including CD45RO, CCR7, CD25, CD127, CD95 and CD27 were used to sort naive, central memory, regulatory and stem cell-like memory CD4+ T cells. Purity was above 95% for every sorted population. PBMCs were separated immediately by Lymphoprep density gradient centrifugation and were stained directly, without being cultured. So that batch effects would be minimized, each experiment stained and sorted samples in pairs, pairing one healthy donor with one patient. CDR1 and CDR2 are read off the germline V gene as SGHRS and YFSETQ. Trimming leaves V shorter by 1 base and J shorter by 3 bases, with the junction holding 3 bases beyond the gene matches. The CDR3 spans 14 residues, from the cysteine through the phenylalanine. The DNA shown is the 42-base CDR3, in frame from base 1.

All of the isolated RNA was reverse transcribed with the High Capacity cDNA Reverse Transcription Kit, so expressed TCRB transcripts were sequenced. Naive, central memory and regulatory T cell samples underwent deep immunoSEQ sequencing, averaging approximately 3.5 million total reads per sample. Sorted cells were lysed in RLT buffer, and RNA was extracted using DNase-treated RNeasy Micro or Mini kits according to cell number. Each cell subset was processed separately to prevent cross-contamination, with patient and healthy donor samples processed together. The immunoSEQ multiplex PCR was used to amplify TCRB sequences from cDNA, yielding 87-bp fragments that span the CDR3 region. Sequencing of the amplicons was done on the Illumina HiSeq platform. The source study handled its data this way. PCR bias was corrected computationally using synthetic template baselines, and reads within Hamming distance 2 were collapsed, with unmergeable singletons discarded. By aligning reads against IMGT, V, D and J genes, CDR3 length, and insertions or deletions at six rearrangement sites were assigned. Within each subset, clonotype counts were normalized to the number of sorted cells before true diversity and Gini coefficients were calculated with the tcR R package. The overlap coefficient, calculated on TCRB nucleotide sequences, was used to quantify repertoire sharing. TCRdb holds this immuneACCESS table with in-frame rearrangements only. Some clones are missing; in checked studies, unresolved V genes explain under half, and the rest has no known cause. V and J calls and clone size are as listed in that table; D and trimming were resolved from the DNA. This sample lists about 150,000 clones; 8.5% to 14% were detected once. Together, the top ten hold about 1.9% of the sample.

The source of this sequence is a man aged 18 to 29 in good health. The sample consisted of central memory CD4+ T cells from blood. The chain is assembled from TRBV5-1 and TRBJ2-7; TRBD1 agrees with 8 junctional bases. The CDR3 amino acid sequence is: CASSLPGQGYEQYF. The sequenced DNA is TGCGCCAGCAGCTTGCCCGGACAGGGCTACGAGCAGTACTTC. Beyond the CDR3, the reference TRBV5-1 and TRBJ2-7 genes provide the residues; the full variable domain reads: KAGVTQTPRYLIKTRGQQVTLSCSPISGHRSVSWYQQTPGQGLQFLFEYFSETQRNKGNFPGRFSGRQFSNSRSEMNVSTLELGDSALYLCASSLPGQGYEQYFGPGTRLTVT.